A selection of T cell receptor beta chains follows, all from one sample in a study of T cells in Graves' hyperthyroidism and ophthalmopathy. TCRdb independently ran MiXCR on the multiplex PCR reads; one entry per CDR3 protein. The sample records roughly 650,000 distinct CDR3 sequences, about a sixth being singletons. The material sequenced was blood. These receptors were taken from a woman in her thirties or forties with Graves' ophthalmopathy. CDR3s include the opening cysteine and the closing phenylalanine or tryptophan. The D gene is left open where the match is weak. A clone size is listed for some rows: how often the clone was seen (once, few, many), or a class if it is expanded.

J | size | V | D | DNA | CDR3
TRBJ2-7 | many | TRBV20-1 | - | TGCAGTGCTACCTCCCCGGGGGCAGGGGTATTCAACGAGCAGTACTTC | CSATSPGAGVFNEQYF
TRBJ2-1 | few | TRBV7-3 | - | TGTGCCAGCAGCTTAGGGGATTGGGTTTCAGCCAATGAGCAGTTCTTC | CASSLGDWVSANEQFF
TRBJ2-7 | - | TRBV5-1 | - | TGCGCCAGCAGCTTTGGTGGGGTTACCTACGAGCAGTACTTC | CASSFGGVTYEQYF
TRBJ2-3 | few | TRBV6-1 | - | TGTGCCAGCAGGGACACCGGCACAGATACGCAGTATTTT | CASRDTGTDTQYF
TRBJ1-1 | many | TRBV10-3 | - | TGTGCCATCAGTGATGACCCCACAGGGTTGAACACTGAAGCTTTCTTT | CAISDDPTGLNTEAFF
TRBJ2-7 | - | TRBV27 | TRBD2 | TGTGCCAGCAGTTTGATTAGCGGGAGCCCCTACGAGCAGTACTTC | CASSLISGSPYEQYF
TRBJ2-3 | few | TRBV12-3/TRBV12-4 | TRBD2 | TGTGCCAGCAGTTTAGAGAGTAGCGGGGTGGATACGCAGTATTTT | CASSLESSGVDTQYF
TRBJ2-1 | - | TRBV7-9 | - | TGTGCCAGCAGCTTACAGGGTTTGATCAATGAGCAGTTCTTC | CASSLQGLINEQFF
TRBJ1-5 | - | TRBV15 | - | TGTGCCACCAGCGAGGACTACAGGGCCCATCAGCCCCAGCATTTT | CATSEDYRAHQPQHF
TRBJ1-1 | few | TRBV16 | - | TGTGCCAGCAGCCATAATGTGGAGACTGAAGCTTTCTTT | CASSHNVETEAFF
TRBJ2-2 | many | TRBV2 | TRBD1 | TGTGCCAGCAGCCGCCTGAATAGGGACAGTAAGAACACCGGGGAGCTGTTTTTT | CASSRLNRDSKNTGELFF
TRBJ1-1 | many | TRBV12-3/TRBV12-4 | - | TGTGCCAGCAGTTCAAGGGTGATGAACACTGAAGCTTTCTTT | CASSSRVMNTEAFF
TRBJ2-1 | many | TRBV2 | - | TGTGCCAGCAGTCCCGAACTAGTTTCCCATGAGCAGTTCTTC | CASSPELVSHEQFF
TRBJ1-1 | few | TRBV4-1 | - | TGCGCCAGCAGCCAAGGACAGGACGAAACTGAAGCTTTCTTT | CASSQGQDETEAFF
TRBJ2-1 | many | TRBV20-1 | TRBD2 | TGCAGTGCTAGAGATCATAATAGCGGGGATTACAATGAGCAGTTCTTC | CSARDHNSGDYNEQFF
TRBJ2-2 | - | TRBV5-1 | - | TGCGCCAGCTGCTACAGGGCCGGCGTGAGCGCGGAGCTGTTTTTT | CASCYRAGVSAELFF
TRBJ2-7 | many | TRBV3-1 | TRBD1 | TGTGCCAGCAACCAAGGGGGCTCTGGATACGAGCAGTACTTC | CASNQGGSGYEQYF
TRBJ1-1 | - | TRBV6-5 | - | TGTGCCAGCAGAAAAGGGGGGAACACTGAAGCTTTCTTT | CASRKGGNTEAFF
TRBJ1-6 | many | TRBV5-6 | TRBD1 | TGTGCCAGCAGCGGAGGACAGGGGTGGTCACCCCTCCACTTT | CASSGGQGWSPLHF
TRBJ2-1 | - | TRBV29-1 | - | TGCAGCGTTTCTCGGAGCGATGAGCAGTTCTTC | CSVSRSDEQFF
TRBJ2-2 | few | TRBV20-1 | - | TGCAGTGCTAGAGTCGGGGGGCGGACCGGGGAGCTGTTTTTT | CSARVGGRTGELFF
TRBJ2-5 | - | TRBV5-1 | - | TGCGCCAGCAGCTTGGAGGGGACGGGGGAGACCCAGTACTTC | CASSLEGTGETQYF